The 14 T cell receptor beta chains in this list originate from one sample, sequenced in a study of blood T cell repertoires in COVID-19. TCRdb keeps only in-frame clones here, not all; method: immunoSEQ multiplex PCR. The table shows roughly 60,000 clones, with around nine tenths occurring only once. Sequencing was carried out using peripheral blood. These receptors were collected from an elderly woman with active COVID-19.

This clone was counted between two and nine times. This chain connects TRBV11-2 to TRBJ1-1; 7 bases agree with TRBD1. Germline V gene data show CDR1 as SGHAT and CDR2 as FQNNGV. With 6 bases clipped from V and 1 base from J, the junction kept 11 bases outside the gene matches. The CDR3 totals 16 residues. Written as DNA, the CDR3 is TGTGCCAGCAGGTCGACAGGGAAGGGTCGGAACACTGAAGCTTTCTTT. It is translated as CASRSTGKGRNTEAFF.

This clone was recorded once. The chain joins TRBV6-5 to TRBJ1-4; perhaps TRBD1 as D (6 bases). Per the germline V gene, CDR1 is MNHEY and CDR2 is SVGAGI. CDR3 size: 14 residues. Trimming stripped 5 bases from V and 5 bases from J, with 12 bases between. CDR3 sequence reads: CASSPDRWNEKLFF. CDR3 nucleotides: TGTGCCAGCAGTCCGGACAGATGGAATGAAAAACTGTTTTTT.

The CDR3 spells CAWSTGVNQPQHF. The CDR3 bases are TGTGCCTGGAGTACAGGGGTCAATCAGCCCCAGCATTTT. J is TRBJ1-5 and V is TRBV30; 7 nucleotides align to TRBD1. Germline V lookup: CDR1 GTSNPN, CDR2 SVGIG (reference sequence). The V segment lost 2 bases and the J segment 3 bases; nucleotides outside the gene matches: 1. This CDR3 has 13 amino acids.

The chain carries TRBV24-1 and TRBJ1-2; maybe TRBD1 (5 bases). Germline lookup yields CDR1 KGHDR and CDR2 SFDVKD. Trimming took off 5 bases at V and 8 bases at J, with 14 bases between the two ends. The CDR3 consists of 13 residues. The CDR3 DNA is TGTGCCACCAGTGCCCCTAGGGGAGGCGGCTACACCTTC. It yields the protein CATSAPRGGGYTF.

This clone has only one observation. The V and J genes are TRBV10-3 and TRBJ2-3, with D hard to call. This CDR3 has 17 amino acids. Trimming removed 0 bases at V and 4 bases at J, with 17 bases between. Germline assignment: CDR1 ENHRY and CDR2 SYGVKD. CDR3: CAISESQPGEWADTQYF. The CDR3 DNA reads as TGTGCCATCAGTGAGTCACAGCCCGGTGAGTGGGCAGATACGCAGTATTTT.

The chain employs TRBV28 and TRBJ1-2, with 7 nucleotides matching TRBD1. J was trimmed by 5 bases and V by 3 bases; bases with no gene match: 3. Germline V lookup: CDR1 MDHEN, CDR2 SYDVKM. The CDR3 is made up of 13 amino acids. DNA for the CDR3: TGTGCCAGCAGTTTCACAGGGGAGTATGGCTACACCTTC. This sequence encodes CASSFTGEYGYTF.

This chain joins TRBV6-5 and TRBJ1-6; 8 bases match TRBD1. V was pared by 6 bases and J by 10 bases, with 8 bases of the junction left unmatched. CDR3 length equals 14 residues. Germline V lookup: CDR1 MNHEY, CDR2 SVGAGI. The CDR3 sequence is CASSFGQGQSPLHF. CDR3 sequence (DNA): TGTGCCAGCAGCTTCGGACAGGGTCAGTCACCCCTCCACTTT.

The table lists this clone with a count of one. V is TRBV14 and J is TRBJ2-4; TRBD1 aligns across 7 bases. Germline V lookup: CDR1 SGHDN, CDR2 FVKESK. The CDR3 extends over 13 amino acids. V was clipped by 11 bases and J by 6 bases; unmatched bases: 10. In nucleotides, the CDR3 is TGTGCCCTCAGGGGGAACGAGGGAAACATTCAGTACTTC. As protein: CALRGNEGNIQYF.

The chain employs TRBV7-9 and TRBJ1-4; 8 nucleotides align to TRBD1. The V gene's germline CDR1 is SEHNR and CDR2 FQNEAQ (reference sequence). Losses at the gene ends were 5 bases for V and 0 bases for J; bases not matched to a gene: 2. This CDR3 has 15 amino acids. The CDR3 nucleotides read TGTGCCAGCAGCACGGGACAGGCAACTAATGAAAAACTGTTTTTT. The encoded protein is CASSTGQATNEKLFF. The full variable domain, rest sourced from reference TRBV7-9 and TRBJ1-4, is DTGVSQNPRHKITKRGQNVTFRCDPISEHNRLYWYRQTLGQGPEFLTYFQNEAQLEKSRLLSDRFSAERPKGSFSTLEIQRTEQGDSAMYLCASSTGQATNEKLFFGSGTQLSVL.

There are a few counts of this clone. The V gene is TRBV12-3 or TRBV12-4, the J gene TRBJ2-7; D is perhaps TRBD2 (6 bases). V was shortened by 3 bases and J by 6 bases, with 9 bases between the two germline ends. The CDR3 length is 12 residues. CDR3 sequence: CASSLEGLEQYF. The CDR3 DNA reads TGTGCCAGCAGTTTGGAGGGGCTCGAGCAGTACTTC.

The chain combines TRBV7-8 with TRBJ1-1; D is unclear. The CDR3 spans 15 residues. Trimming cost V 2 bases and J 0 bases, with 10 bases left between them. CDR1 and CDR2 from the germline V gene are SGHVS and FQNEAQ. The CDR3 sequence is CASSLPPRMNTEAFF. The CDR3 DNA reads as TGTGCCAGCAGCTTACCGCCCAGGATGAACACTGAAGCTTTCTTT.

The gene calls are TRBV28 and TRBJ1-2; 9 bases are shared with TRBD1. The CDR3 totals 13 residues. V shed 5 bases and J 8 bases; nucleotides not matched to a gene: 6. Germline-derived CDR1 and CDR2 are MDHEN and SYDVKM. The CDR3 DNA is TGTGCCAGCAGTGAGGGACAGGGTATCGGCTACACCTTC. As protein: CASSEGQGIGYTF.

The chain joins TRBV11-3 to TRBJ2-3, with 7 bases identical to TRBD2. V was clipped by 3 bases and J by 4 bases; unmatched bases: 7. The CDR3 contains 15 residues. In germline, CDR1 is SGHNT, CDR2 YENEEA. DNA for the CDR3: TGTGCCAGCAGCTTTTCTGCGGGAGCCTCAGATACGCAGTATTTT. This encodes CASSFSAGASDTQYF.

The V call is TRBV28, the J call TRBJ1-1; D is undetermined. The CDR3 is made up of 14 amino acids. The ends were cut back, 2 bases at V and 6 bases at J, with 13 bases in the middle. Per germline, CDR1 MDHEN and CDR2 SYDVKM. In nucleotides, the CDR3 is TGTGCCAGCAGTTTAAGGGAGGAAGGTCCTGAAGCTTTCTTT. Translating it yields CASSLREEGPEAFF. Supplemented by reference TRBV28 and TRBJ1-1, the full variable domain reads DVKVTQSSRYLVKRTGEKVFLECVQDMDHENMFWYRQDPGLGLRLIYFSYDVKMKEKGDIPEGYSVSREKKERFSLILESASTNQTSMYLCASSLREEGPEAFFGQGTRLTVV.